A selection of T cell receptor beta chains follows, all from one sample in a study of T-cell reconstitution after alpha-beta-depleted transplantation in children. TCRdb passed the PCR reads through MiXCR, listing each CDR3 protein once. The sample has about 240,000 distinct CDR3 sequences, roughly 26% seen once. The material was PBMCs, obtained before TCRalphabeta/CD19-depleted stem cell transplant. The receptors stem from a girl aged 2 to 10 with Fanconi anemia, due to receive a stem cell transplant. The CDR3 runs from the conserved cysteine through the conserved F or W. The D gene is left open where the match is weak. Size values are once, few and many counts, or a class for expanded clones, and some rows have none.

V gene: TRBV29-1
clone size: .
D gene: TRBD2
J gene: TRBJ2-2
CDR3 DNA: TGCAGCGTGAGGACTAGCGGGAGTAGTAGCACCGGGGAGCTGTTTTTT
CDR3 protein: CSVRTSGSSSTGELFF

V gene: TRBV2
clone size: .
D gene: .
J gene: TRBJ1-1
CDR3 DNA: TGTGCCAGCAGTTTTACAACTCCACCGAACACTGAAGCTTTCTTT
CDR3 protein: CASSFTTPPNTEAFF

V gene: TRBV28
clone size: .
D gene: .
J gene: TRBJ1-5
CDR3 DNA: TGTGCCAGCAGAAAGACAGGATGGGAGTATCAGCCCCAGCATTTT
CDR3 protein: CASRKTGWEYQPQHF

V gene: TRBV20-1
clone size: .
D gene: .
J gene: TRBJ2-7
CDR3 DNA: TGCAGTGCTACCAGTCGAACAGGCTTGTCCTACGAGCAGTACTTC
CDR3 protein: CSATSRTGLSYEQYF

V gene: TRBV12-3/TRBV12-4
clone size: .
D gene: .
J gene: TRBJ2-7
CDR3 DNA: TGTGCCAGCAGTTTAGCGTTGGTCAGCCTAACGGAGCAGTACTTC
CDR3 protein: CASSLALVSLTEQYF

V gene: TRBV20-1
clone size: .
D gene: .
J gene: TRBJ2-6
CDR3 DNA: TGCAGTGCTAGCGACCGACCCTCTGGGGCCAACGTCCTGACTTTC
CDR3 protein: CSASDRPSGANVLTF

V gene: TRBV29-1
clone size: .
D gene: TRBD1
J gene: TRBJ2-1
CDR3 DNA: TGCAGCGTGGAAACAGGGGTATTTGGGCAGTTCTTC
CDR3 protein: CSVETGVFGQFF

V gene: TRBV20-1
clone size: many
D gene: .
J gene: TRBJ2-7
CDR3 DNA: TGCAGTGCTAGAGCGGGAGCCTACGAGCAGTACTTC
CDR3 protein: CSARAGAYEQYF

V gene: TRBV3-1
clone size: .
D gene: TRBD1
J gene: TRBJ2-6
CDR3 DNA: TGTGCCAGCAGCAAACCGGGACAGGGGTTCTCTGGGGCCAACGTCCTGACTTTC
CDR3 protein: CASSKPGQGFSGANVLTF

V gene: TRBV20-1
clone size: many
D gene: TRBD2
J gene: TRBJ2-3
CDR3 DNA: TGCAGTGCCCGTGTACTAGCGGGGACAGATACGCAGTATTTT
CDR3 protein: CSARVLAGTDTQYF

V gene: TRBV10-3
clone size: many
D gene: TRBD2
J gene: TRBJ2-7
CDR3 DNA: TGTGCCATCAGTGAGGGGCCGGGGGGAAGGACCTACGAGCAGTACTTC
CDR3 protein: CAISEGPGGRTYEQYF

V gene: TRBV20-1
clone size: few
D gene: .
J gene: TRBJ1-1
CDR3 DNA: TGCAGTAGAACAGGGTCTGGCCCCAAGTATCCAGCTTTCTTT
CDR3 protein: CSRTGSGPKYPAFF

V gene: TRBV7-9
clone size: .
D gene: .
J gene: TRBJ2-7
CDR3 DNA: TGTGCCAGCAGCTTAGGGGCCAACTCCTACGAGCAGTACTTC
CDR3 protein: CASSLGANSYEQYF

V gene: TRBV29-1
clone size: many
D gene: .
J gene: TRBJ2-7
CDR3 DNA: TGCAGCGTTGAAGGCCGCAGGGGCGAGCAGTACTTC
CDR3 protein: CSVEGRRGEQYF

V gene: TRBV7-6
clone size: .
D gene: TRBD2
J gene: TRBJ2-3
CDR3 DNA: TGTGCCTGCTCAGTTTTGGGACTAGGAACAGATACGCAGTATTTT
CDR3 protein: CACSVLGLGTDTQYF

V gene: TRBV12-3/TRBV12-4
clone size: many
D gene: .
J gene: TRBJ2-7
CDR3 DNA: TGTGCCAGCAGTTTAGCGCGCCTCTACGAGCAGTACTTC
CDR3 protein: CASSLARLYEQYF

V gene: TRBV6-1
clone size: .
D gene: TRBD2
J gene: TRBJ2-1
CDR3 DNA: TGTGCCAGCAGTGAAGACCGACCTAGCGGGTTCTACAATGAGCAGTTCTTC
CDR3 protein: CASSEDRPSGFYNEQFF

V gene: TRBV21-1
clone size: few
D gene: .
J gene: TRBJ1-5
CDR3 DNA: TGTGCCAGCACCGAACATCAGCCCCAGCATTTT
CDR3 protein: CASTEHQPQHF

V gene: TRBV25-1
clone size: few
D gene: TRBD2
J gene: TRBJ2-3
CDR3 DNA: TGTGCCAGCAGTGACCTGCTCCGGGGGGGGAGCACAGATACGCAGTATTTT
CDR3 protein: CASSDLLRGGSTDTQYF

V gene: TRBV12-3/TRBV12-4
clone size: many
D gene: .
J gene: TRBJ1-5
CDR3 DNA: TGTGCCAGCAGTTTAGACAGGGATCCGCCCCAGCATTTT
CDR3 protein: CASSLDRDPPQHF

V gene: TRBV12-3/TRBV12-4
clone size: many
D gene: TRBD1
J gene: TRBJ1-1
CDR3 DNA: TGTGCCAGCAGAGCCGGGACAGGGGTGTATGTTGAAGCTTTCTTT
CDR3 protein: CASRAGTGVYVEAFF

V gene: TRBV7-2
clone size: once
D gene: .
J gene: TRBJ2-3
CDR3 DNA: TGTGCCAGCAGCTTGCGATTAGCCCTCGCCAGGGAGAACACAGATACGCAGTATTTT
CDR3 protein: CASSLRLALARENTDTQYF

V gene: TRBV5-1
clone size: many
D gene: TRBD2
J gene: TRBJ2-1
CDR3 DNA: TGCGCCAGCAGCTTGAGACTAGCGGGAGGAGTGGAGCAGTTCTTC
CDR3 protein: CASSLRLAGGVEQFF

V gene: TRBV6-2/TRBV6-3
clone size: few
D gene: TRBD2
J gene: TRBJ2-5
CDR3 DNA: TGTGCCAGCAGTTACCGCCGTAGCGGGGGGGCCCTTTCGGAGACCCAGTACTTC
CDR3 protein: CASSYRRSGGALSETQYF

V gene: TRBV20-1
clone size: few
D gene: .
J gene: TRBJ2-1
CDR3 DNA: TGCTGTGCTAGAGAGCGCGAAGGACGGGTTTACAATGAGCAGTTCTTC
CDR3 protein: CCAREREGRVYNEQFF

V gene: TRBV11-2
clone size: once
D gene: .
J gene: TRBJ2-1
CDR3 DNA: TGTGCCAGCAGGGCGTCGTCAGGAATGCAGTTCTTC
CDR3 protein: CASRASSGMQFF

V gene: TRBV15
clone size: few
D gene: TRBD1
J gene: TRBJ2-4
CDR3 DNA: TGTGCCACCAGCAGAGGACTGGGACAGGGGACCAAAAACATTCAGTACTTC
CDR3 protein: CATSRGLGQGTKNIQYF